This T cell receptor (beta chain) came from a study of cytomegalovirus exposure and HLA in healthy donors. General study points: Roughly uniform sequencing depth across donors was assumed, possibly incorrectly. A later analysis found most CMV-associated TCR beta chains apparently HLA-restricted. Associated with HLA alleles at 0.05 false discovery rate in a later analysis were 16,951 TCR beta sequences.

Points on this clone: What it binds is not known.

The PCR made use of 60 Vbeta and 13 Jbeta primers. Sequencing was performed with immunoSEQ multiplex PCR; in TCRdb, only in-frame clones are kept and a portion is missing. Its clone listing holds around 110,000 clones. CDR1 MNHNS and CDR2 SASEGT come from the germline V gene. Trimming removed 5 bases from V and 2 bases from J; junction bases left unmatched: 10. The CDR3 has 16 amino acids. This receptor was identified in a man in his forties in good health and CMV-seropositive. Sequencing used PBMCs. This chain links TRBV6-1 with TRBJ2-7; 9 nucleotides line up with TRBD2. The CDR3 DNA is TGTGCCAGCAGTAAAGGACTAGCGCCAAGTCCCTACGAGCAGTACTTC. Its translation: CASSKGLAPSPYEQYF.